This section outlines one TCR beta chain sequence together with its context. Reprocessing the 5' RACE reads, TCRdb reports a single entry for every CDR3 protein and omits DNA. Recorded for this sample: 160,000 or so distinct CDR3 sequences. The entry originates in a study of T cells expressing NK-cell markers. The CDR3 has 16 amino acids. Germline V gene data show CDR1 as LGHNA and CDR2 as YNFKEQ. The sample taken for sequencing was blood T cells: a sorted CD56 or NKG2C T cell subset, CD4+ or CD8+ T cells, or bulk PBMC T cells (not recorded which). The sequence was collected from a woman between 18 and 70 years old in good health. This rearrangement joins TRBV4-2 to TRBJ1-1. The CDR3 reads CASSQSQGSMNTEAFF.